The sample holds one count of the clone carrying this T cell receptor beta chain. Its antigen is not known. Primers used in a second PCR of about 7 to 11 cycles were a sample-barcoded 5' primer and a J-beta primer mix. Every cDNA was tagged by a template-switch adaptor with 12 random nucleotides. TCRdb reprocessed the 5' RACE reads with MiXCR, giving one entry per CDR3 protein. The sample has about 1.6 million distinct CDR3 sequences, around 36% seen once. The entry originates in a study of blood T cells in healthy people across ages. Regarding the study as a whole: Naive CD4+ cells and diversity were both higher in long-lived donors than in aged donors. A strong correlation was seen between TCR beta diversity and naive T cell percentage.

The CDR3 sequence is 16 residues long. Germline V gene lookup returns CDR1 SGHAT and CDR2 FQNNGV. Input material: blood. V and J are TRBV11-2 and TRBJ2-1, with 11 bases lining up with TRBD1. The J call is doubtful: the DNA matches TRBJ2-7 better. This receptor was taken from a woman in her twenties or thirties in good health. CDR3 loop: CASSPWTGGNYNEQYF. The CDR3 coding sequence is TGTGCCAGCAGCCCCTGGACAGGGGGCAACTACAATGAGCAGTACTTC.